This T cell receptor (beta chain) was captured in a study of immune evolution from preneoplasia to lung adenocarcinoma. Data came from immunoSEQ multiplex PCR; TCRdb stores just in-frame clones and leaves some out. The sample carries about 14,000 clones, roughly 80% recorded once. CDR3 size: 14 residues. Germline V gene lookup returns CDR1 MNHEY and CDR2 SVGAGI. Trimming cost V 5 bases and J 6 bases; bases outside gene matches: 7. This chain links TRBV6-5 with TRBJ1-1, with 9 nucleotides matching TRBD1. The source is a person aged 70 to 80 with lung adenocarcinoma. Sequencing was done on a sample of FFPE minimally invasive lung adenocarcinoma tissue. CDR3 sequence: CASSPRTGEAEAFF. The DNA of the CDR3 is TGTGCCAGCAGTCCCCGGACAGGGGAGGCTGAAGCTTTCTTT.